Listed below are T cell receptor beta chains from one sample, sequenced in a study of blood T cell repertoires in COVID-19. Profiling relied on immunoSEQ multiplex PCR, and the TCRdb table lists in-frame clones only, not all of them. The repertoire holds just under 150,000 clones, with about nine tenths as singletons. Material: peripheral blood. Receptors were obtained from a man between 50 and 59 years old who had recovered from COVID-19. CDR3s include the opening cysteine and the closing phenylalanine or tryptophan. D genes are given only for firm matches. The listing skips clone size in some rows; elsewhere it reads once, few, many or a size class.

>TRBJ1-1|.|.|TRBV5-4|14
TGTGCCAGCAACAAAAGGGGGGGGGACACTGAAGCTTTCTTT
CASNKRGGDTEAFF
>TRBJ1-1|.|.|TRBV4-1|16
TGCGCCAGCAGCCAATCCGGCGGACTTATGAACACTGAAGCTTTCTTT
CASSQSGGLMNTEAFF
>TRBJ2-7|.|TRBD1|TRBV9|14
TGTGCCAGCAGCGTAGGGCCAGGGGGCTACGAGCAGTACTTC
CASSVGPGGYEQYF
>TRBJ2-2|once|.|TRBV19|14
TGTGCCAGTAGTAGGGGCCCGAACACCGGGGAGCTGTTTTTT
CASSRGPNTGELFF
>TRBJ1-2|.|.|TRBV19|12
TGTGCCAGTAGTACGGGAGACTATGGCTACACCTTC
CASSTGDYGYTF
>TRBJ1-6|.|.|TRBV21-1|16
TGTGCCAGCAACCGACGACCGGGACAGAATAATTCACCCCTCCACTTT
CASNRRPGQNNSPLHF
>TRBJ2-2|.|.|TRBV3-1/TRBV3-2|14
TGTGCCAGCAGCCAAGTCAGAAACACCGGGGAGCTGTTTTTT
CASSQVRNTGELFF
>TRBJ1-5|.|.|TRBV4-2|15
TGTGCCAGCAGCCGCAGTGGGGGGGCCGATCAGCCCCAGCATTTT
CASSRSGGADQPQHF
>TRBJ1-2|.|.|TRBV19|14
TGTGCCAGTAGTATAGGTAACAGGGTGGATGGCTACACCTTC
CASSIGNRVDGYTF
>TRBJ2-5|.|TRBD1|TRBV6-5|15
TGTGCCAGCAGCCGACCGGGACAGCTTCAAGAGACCCAGTACTTC
CASSRPGQLQETQYF
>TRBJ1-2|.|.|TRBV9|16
TGTGCCAGCAGCGTGGAGTACGAGACGGGGGGCTATGGCTACACCTTC
CASSVEYETGGYGYTF
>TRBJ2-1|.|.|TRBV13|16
TGTGCCAGCAGCCCAGCCGGGGCGGGGAATCACAATGAGCAGTTCTTC
CASSPAGAGNHNEQFF
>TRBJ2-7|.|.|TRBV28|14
TGTGCCAGCCTTGAAACTCCTGGTTCCTACGAGCAGTACTTC
CASLETPGSYEQYF
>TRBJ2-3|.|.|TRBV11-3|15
TGTGCCAGCAGCCTAAGGGGTTCGCGCACAGATACGCAGTATTTT
CASSLRGSRTDTQYF
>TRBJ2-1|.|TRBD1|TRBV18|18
TGTGCCAGCTCAGATGTCCGGACAGGGGGCTTTCTCAACAATGAGCAGTTCTTC
CASSDVRTGGFLNNEQFF
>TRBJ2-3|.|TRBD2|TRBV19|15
TGTGCCAGTAGTATCGGGACTAGCGTTCTAGATACGCAGTATTTT
CASSIGTSVLDTQYF
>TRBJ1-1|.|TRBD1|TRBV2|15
TGTGCCACCAAAGAGGACAGGGCGAGTGGTACTGAAGCTTTCTTT
CATKEDRASGTEAFF
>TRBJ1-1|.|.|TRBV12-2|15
TGTGCAAGTCGCTCAAACCCACAAGTGAACACTGAAGCTTTCTTT
CASRSNPQVNTEAFF
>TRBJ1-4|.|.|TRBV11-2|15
TGTGCCAGCAGCTTATCGGGACTATTCAATGAAAAACTGTTTTTT
CASSLSGLFNEKLFF
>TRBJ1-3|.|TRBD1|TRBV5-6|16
TGTGCCAGCAGCTTTACCCGGACAGGAGCGGGAAACACCATATATTTT
CASSFTRTGAGNTIYF
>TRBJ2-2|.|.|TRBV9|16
TGTGCCAGCAGCGTAGCTGGGGGCCACTCAACCGGGGAGCTGTTTTTT
CASSVAGGHSTGELFF
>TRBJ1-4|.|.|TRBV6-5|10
TGTGCCATCGCGGGGTGGAAACTGTTTTTT
CAIAGWKLFF
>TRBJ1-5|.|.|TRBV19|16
TGTGCCAGTAGTATAGCTGGGACTGCCCCCAATCAGCCCCAGCATTTT
CASSIAGTAPNQPQHF
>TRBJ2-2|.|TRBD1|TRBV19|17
TGTGCCAGTAGTCCCGGGCGTCGGACAGGGAACACCGGGGAGCTGTTTTTT
CASSPGRRTGNTGELFF
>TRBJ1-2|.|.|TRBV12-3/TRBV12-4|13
TGTGCCAGCAGTAAAGACAGGCTGAGGGGCTACACCTTC
CASSKDRLRGYTF
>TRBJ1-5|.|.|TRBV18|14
TGTGCCAGCTCCCCCGACATCGGGGTTCAGCCCCAGCATTTT
CASSPDIGVQPQHF
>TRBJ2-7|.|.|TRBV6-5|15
TGTGCCAGCAGTTACTTGCAGGGGCCCTCCTACGAGCAGTACTTC
CASSYLQGPSYEQYF
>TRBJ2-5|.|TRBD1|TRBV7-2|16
TGTGCCAGCAGCTTAGCGGGGGACAGGGGGAGAGAGACCCAGTACTTC
CASSLAGDRGRETQYF
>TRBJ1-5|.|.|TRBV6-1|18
TGTGCCAGCAGTGAAGCGCGTTGGTCAGACTATAGCAATCAGCCCCAGCATTTT
CASSEARWSDYSNQPQHF
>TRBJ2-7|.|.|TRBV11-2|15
TGTGCCAGCAGCTTACTCCCAGGGTTCATGAACGAGCAGTACTTC
CASSLLPGFMNEQYF
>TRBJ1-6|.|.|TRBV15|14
TGTGCCACCAGCAGAGCCAGGGAGGCTTCACCCCTCCACTTT
CATSRAREASPLHF
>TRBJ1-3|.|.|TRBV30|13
TGTGCCTGGAGCCTGAACTCAGGAAACACCATATATTTT
CAWSLNSGNTIYF
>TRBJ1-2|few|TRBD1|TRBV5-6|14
TGTGCCAGCAGCCCCACAGGGGGCGCCCTTGGCTACACCTTC
CASSPTGGALGYTF
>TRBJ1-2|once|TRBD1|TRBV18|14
TGTGCCAGCTCACAAGGGACAGGGGGTACTGGCTACACCTTC
CASSQGTGGTGYTF
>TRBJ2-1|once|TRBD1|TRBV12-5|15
TGTGCTAGTGGTTTGGACAGGGGCTCCTACAATGAGCAGTTCTTC
CASGLDRGSYNEQFF
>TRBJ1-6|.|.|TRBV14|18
TGTGCCAGCAGCCTCTCCCGTCGAGGCCGGAACTCCAATTCACCCCTCCACTTT
CASSLSRRGRNSNSPLHF
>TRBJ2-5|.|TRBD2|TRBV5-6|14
TGTGCCAGCAGCCCGCGGGGGGGTCGGGAGACCCAGTACTTC
CASSPRGGRETQYF
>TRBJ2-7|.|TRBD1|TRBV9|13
TGTGCCAGCAGCCTGCAGGGGGAGTACGAGCAGTACTTC
CASSLQGEYEQYF
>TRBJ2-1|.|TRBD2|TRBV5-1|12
TGCGCCAGCACCGGAACTAGCGTTGAGCAGTTCTTC
CASTGTSVEQFF
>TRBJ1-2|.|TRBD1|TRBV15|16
TGTGCCACCAGCAGGAGGACAGGGACAGCTAACTATGGCTACACCTTC
CATSRRTGTANYGYTF
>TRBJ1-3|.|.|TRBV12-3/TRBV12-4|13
TGTGCCAGCAGCCTGGGCCTTGGAAACACCATATATTTT
CASSLGLGNTIYF
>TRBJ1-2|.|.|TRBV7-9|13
TGTGCCAGCAGCCAGCCGGGGGGTTATGGCTACACCTTC
CASSQPGGYGYTF
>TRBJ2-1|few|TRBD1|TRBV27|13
TGTGCCAGCAGTTTATCAGGGACAGGGGTGCGGTTCTTC
CASSLSGTGVRFF
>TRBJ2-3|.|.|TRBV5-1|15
TGCGCCAGCAGCCCCCAGGGTCGCTTCACAGATACGCAGTATTTT
CASSPQGRFTDTQYF
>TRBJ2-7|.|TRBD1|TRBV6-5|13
TGTGCCAGCAGCAGGGGGAGTGTTGTCGAGCAGTACTTC
CASSRGSVVEQYF
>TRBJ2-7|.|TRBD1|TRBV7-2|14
TGTGCCAGCAGCCAGACAACAGGGGGCAACGAGCAGTACTTC
CASSQTTGGNEQYF
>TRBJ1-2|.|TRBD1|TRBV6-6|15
TGTGCCAGCAGTTACTCTGGACAGGGGTCGGGTGGCTACACCTTC
CASSYSGQGSGGYTF
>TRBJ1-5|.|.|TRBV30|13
TGTGCCTGGACCACTAGGGGCAATCAGCCCCAGCATTTT
CAWTTRGNQPQHF
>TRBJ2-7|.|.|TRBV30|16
TGTGCCTGGAGTCCCTTTGGGGGGGCTGGTTCCTACGAGCAGTACTTC
CAWSPFGGAGSYEQYF
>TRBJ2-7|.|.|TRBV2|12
TGTGCCAGCAGTAAGAACAACTACGAGCAGTACTTC
CASSKNNYEQYF
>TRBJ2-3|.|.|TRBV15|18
TGTGCCACCAGCAGCCGGGGGACAGAGGCTCCGTACACAGATACGCAGTATTTT
CATSSRGTEAPYTDTQYF
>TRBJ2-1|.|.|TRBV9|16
TGTGCCAGCAGCCCCCGAGGAGCGGTGACCTACAATGAGCAGTTCTTC
CASSPRGAVTYNEQFF
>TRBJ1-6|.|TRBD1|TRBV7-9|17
TGTGCCAGCAGTCCCTCGGGACAGGGCCTATATAATTCACCCCTCCACTTT
CASSPSGQGLYNSPLHF
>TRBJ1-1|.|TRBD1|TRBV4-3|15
TGCGCCAGCAGCCAAGAGGCGGGACAGGGCATTAAAGCTTTCTTT
CASSQEAGQGIKAFF
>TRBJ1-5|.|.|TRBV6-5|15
TGTGCCAGCAGGACGGACAGTACTAGCAATCAGCCCCAGCATTTT
CASRTDSTSNQPQHF
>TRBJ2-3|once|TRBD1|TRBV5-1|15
TGCGCCAGCAGCAAGGGACAGGGGGCCACAGATACGCAGTATTTT
CASSKGQGATDTQYF
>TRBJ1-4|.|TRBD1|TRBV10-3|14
TGTGCCATCAGGCCCGGGACAGGGGACGAAAAACTGTTTTTT
CAIRPGTGDEKLFF
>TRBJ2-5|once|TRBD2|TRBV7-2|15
TGTGCCAGCAGCCCCGGACTAGCGGGGAGAGAGACCCAGTACTTC
CASSPGLAGRETQYF
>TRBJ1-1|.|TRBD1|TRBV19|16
TGTGCCAGTAGTATAGGACAGGGGATTCTATTCGGCGAAGCTTTCTTT
CASSIGQGILFGEAFF
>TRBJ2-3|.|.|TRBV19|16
TGTGCCAGTAGCCCGTCCCCGGGGGAGAGAACAGATACGCAGTATTTT
CASSPSPGERTDTQYF